A single sample is the source of the 10 T cell receptor beta chains below, sequenced in a study of T cell responses to AZD1222 COVID-19 vaccine. Clones were read by immunoSEQ multiplex PCR, and TCRdb kept only the in-frame ones, dropping some. The sample shows fewer than 150,000 clones, about 90% of them seen only once. The specimen was peripheral blood, collected on day 0 of AZD1222 vaccination. All receptors come from an adult in good health.

A few counts support this clone. The rearrangement uses TRBV11-3 and TRBJ2-7; a possible D gene is TRBD2 (6 bases). This CDR3 contains 15 residues. CDR1 SGHNT and CDR2 YENEEA come from the germline V gene. Trimming shortened V by 5 bases and J by 0 bases, and 14 bases separated the two germline ends. The CDR3 reads CASSDRDGSSYEQYF. The DNA of the CDR3 is TGTGCCAGCAGCGACCGGGACGGGAGCTCCTACGAGCAGTACTTC.

The V gene is TRBV18, the J gene TRBJ2-7; no definite D call. This CDR3 is built from 19 residues. Per the germline V gene, CDR1 is KGHSH and CDR2 is LQKENI. V gave up 0 bases and J gave up 3 bases, with 24 bases separating them. Here the CDR3 reads CASSPPVLPQYTLVYEQYF. CDR3 sequence (DNA): TGTGCCAGCTCACCACCGGTACTCCCCCAGTACACCCTAGTCTACGAGCAGTACTTC.

The J gene is TRBJ1-1, the V gene TRBV19; D ambiguous. Trimming shortened V by 8 bases and J by 6 bases, and 10 bases separated the two germline ends. From germline, CDR1 is LNHDA and CDR2 SQIVND (reference sequence). The CDR3 is 11 residues long. This CDR3 reads CASWVGAEAFF. Written as DNA, the CDR3 is TGTGCCAGTTGGGTTGGGGCTGAAGCTTTCTTT.

V gene TRBV7-9 combines with J gene TRBJ2-1, with D hard to call. V was clipped by 6 bases and J by 10 bases, with 13 bases between them. This CDR3 region has 12 residues. Germline assignment: CDR1 SEHNR and CDR2 FQNEAQ (reference sequence). This CDR3 is CASRPRSSEQFF. CDR3 DNA sequence: TGTGCCAGCAGGCCTCGATCCTCCGAGCAGTTCTTC.

This rearrangement joins TRBV18 to TRBJ2-2; D is unresolved. The length of the CDR3 is 13 residues. Trimming took off 1 base at V and 4 bases at J, with 4 bases between the two ends. The germline CDR1 and CDR2 sequences are KGHSH and LQKENI. CDR3 sequence (DNA): TGTGCCAGCTCACCACTGCTCACCGGGGAGCTGTTTTTT. This codes for CASSPLLTGELFF.

The chain links TRBV28 to TRBJ1-1, with D perhaps TRBD1 (5 bases). The CDR3 is 13 residues long. The ends were cut back, 6 bases at V and 0 bases at J, with 8 bases in the middle. The germline V gene has CDR1 MDHEN and CDR2 SYDVKM. CDR3 in DNA: TGTGCCAGCAGGGGGCTTATGAACACTGAAGCTTTCTTT. It is translated as CASRGLMNTEAFF.

This clone was counted between two and nine times. This CDR3 reads CASSTDGGDTEAFF. The DNA of the CDR3 is TGTGCCAGCTCAACCGACGGGGGAGACACTGAAGCTTTCTTT. V gene TRBV18 combines with J gene TRBJ1-1; possible D gene TRBD1, 5 bases. The CDR3 covers 14 residues. Germline CDR1 KGHSH, CDR2 LQKENI. V lost 5 bases, J lost 3 bases, and 13 bases lay in between.

This clone was recorded a few times. This rearrangement joins TRBV4-1 to TRBJ2-3, with 7 bases lining up with TRBD2. The V gene end was trimmed by 2 bases and the J gene end by 4 bases; junction bases not matched to a gene: 6. CDR3 length equals 15 residues. Per germline, CDR1 MGHRA and CDR2 YSYEKL. The CDR3 DNA reads as TGCGCCAGCAGCCAACTAGGACTAGGTTCAGATACGCAGTATTTT. Translating it yields CASSQLGLGSDTQYF.

As for this clone: Other DNA sequences of this sample code for an identical CDR3. The rearrangement uses TRBV20-1 and TRBJ1-2; unclear D gene. The V and J ends lost 3 bases and 5 bases respectively, with 7 bases between them. There are 11 residues in the CDR3. Germline CDR1 and CDR2: DFQATT and SNEGSKA (reference sequence). The CDR3 DNA is TGCAGTGCTAGGTCCGGGTATGGCTACACCTTC. Its translation is CSARSGYGYTF.

This chain connects TRBV27 to TRBJ1-1; maybe TRBD1 (6 bases). The CDR3 length is 15 residues. CDR1 and CDR2 from the germline V gene are MNHEY and SMNVEV (reference sequence). The V end lost 6 bases, the J end lost 0 bases, and 14 bases lay between the germline ends. CDR3 in DNA: TGTGCCAGCAGAACAGGGTTGGGACTGAACACTGAAGCTTTCTTT. It encodes CASRTGLGLNTEAFF.